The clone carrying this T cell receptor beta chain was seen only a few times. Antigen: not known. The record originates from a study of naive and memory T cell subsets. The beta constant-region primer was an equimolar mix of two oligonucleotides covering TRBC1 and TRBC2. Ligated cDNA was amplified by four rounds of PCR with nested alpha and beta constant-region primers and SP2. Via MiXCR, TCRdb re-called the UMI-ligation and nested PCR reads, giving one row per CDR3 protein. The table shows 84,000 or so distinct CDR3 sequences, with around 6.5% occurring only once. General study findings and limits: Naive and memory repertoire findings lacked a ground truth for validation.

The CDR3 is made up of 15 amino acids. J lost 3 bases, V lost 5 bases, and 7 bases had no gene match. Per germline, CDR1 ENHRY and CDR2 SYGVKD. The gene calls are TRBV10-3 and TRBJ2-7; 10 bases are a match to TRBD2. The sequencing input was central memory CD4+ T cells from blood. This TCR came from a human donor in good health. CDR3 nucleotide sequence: TGTGCCATCAGTCCCGGGACTAGCGCTGGCTACGAGCAGTACTTC. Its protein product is CAISPGTSAGYEQYF.